This T cell receptor beta chain was found in a study of CD8 T cells in Susac syndrome. Broader study findings: TCR sequencing and HLA analysis covered a relatively small number of individuals.

On this clonotype: Antigen unknown.

RNA, at about 0.45 to 1 ug, was reverse transcribed with random hexamers. TCRdb analysed the immunoSEQ multiplex PCR reads with MiXCR anew, one entry per CDR3 protein. The top ten clones hold roughly 0.39% of a sample with 78,000 or so distinct CDR3 sequences, about 95% of them seen once. Isolation of CD8+ and CD4+ T cells was performed negatively, whereas enrichment of TEMRA cells was done by FACS. The V end was cut by 5 bases, the J end by 0 bases, with 13 bases between. CDR3 length: 15 residues. The germline V gene has CDR1 SEHNR and CDR2 FQNEAQ (reference sequence). The TCR sequence derives from a human donor with multiple sclerosis. Source material: CD8+ T cells from PBMCs. The V and J genes are TRBV7-9 and TRBJ1-2; D may be TRBD1 (5 bases). Written as DNA, the CDR3 is TGTGCCAGCAGCCCCCGGGGGAGTGCTAACTATGGCTACACCTTC. Translated, it gives CASSPRGSANYGYTF. The full variable domain, completed using reference TRBV7-9 and TRBJ1-2, is DTGVSQNPRHKITKRGQNVTFRCDPISEHNRLYWYRQTLGQGPEFLTYFQNEAQLEKSRLLSDRFSAERPKGSFSTLEIQRTEQGDSAMYLCASSPRGSANYGYTFGSGTRLTVV.